The 14 T cell receptor beta chains below were found in one sample sequenced in a study of blood T cell repertoires in COVID-19. Sequenced by immunoSEQ multiplex PCR; TCRdb stores in-frame clones only, minus some. The table includes about 250,000 clones, nearly 90% detected once. The sample was peripheral blood. The receptors here all came from a man in his late teens or twenties with active or convalescent COVID-19.

The chain couples TRBV11-1 to TRBJ2-2; possibly TRBD2 for D (6 bases). V was cut by 6 bases and J by 3 bases, with 14 bases left in between. The CDR3 extends over 15 amino acids. Germline-derived CDR1 and CDR2 are SGHAT and FQDESV (reference sequence). The CDR3 sequence: CASRLSGAYTGELFF. In DNA form, the CDR3 reads TGTGCCAGCAGACTTAGCGGAGCCTACACCGGGGAGCTGTTTTTT.

The chain joins TRBV6-5 to TRBJ1-2, with D maybe TRBD1 (5 bases). V lost 5 bases to trimming and J lost 4 bases, with 11 bases between them. The germline gives CDR1 MNHEY, CDR2 SVGAGI. The CDR3 covers 13 residues. The CDR3: CASSLRAFYGYTF. For the CDR3, the DNA is TGTGCCAGCAGTCTCAGGGCCTTCTATGGCTACACCTTC.

The chain combines TRBV27 with TRBJ2-6; possibly TRBD1 for D (6 bases). CDR3 length: 16 amino acids. V lost 2 bases and J lost 5, with 13 bases in between. Germline V CDR1 and CDR2: MNHEY, SMNVEV (reference sequence). The CDR3 DNA reads TGTGCCAGCAGTTTAACGACAGGTCCGCGGGCCAACGTCCTGACTTTC. Residues: CASSLTTGPRANVLTF.

J is TRBJ1-5 and V is TRBV6-5; maybe TRBD1 (5 bases). Germline CDR1 MNHEY, CDR2 SVGAGI. The CDR3 runs 13 residues. V gave up 0 bases and J gave up 6 bases, with 6 bases separating them. The CDR3 sequence is CASSYSGAQPQHF. DNA of the CDR3: TGTGCCAGCAGTTACTCAGGGGCTCAGCCCCAGCATTTT.

This clone was seen only once. J is TRBJ2-7 and V is TRBV6-2 or TRBV6-3; D is possibly TRBD1 (6 bases). Trimming pared 5 bases from V and 0 bases from J, leaving 14 bases between. The germline CDR1 and CDR2 sequences are MNHEY and SVGEGT. CDR3 length equals 15 residues. For the CDR3, the DNA is TGTGCCAGCAGTCGTTGGGTGGACAGCTCCTACGAGCAGTACTTC. Residues: CASSRWVDSSYEQYF.

The V gene is TRBV7-2, the J gene TRBJ2-5, with a possible D match to TRBD2 (6 bases). CDR1 SGHTA and CDR2 FQGNSA come from the germline V gene. This CDR3 region has 14 residues. Trimming left V 5 bases short and J 4 bases short, with 14 bases between. CDR3 amino acids: CASSAGTTLETQYF. Written as DNA, the CDR3 is TGTGCCAGCAGCGCGGGGACGACCCTAGAGACCCAGTACTTC.

This rearrangement joins TRBV3-1 (or the pseudogene TRBV3-2) to TRBJ2-1; D may be TRBD2 (5 bases). This CDR3 has 15 residues. Germline CDR1 and CDR2: LGHDT and YNNKEL (reference sequence). V dropped 4 bases and J dropped 9 bases, with 19 bases sitting between them. This CDR3 is CASSPGVDPRVEQFF. In DNA form, the CDR3 reads TGTGCCAGCAGCCCCGGGGTAGACCCCCGGGTTGAGCAGTTCTTC.

J is TRBJ2-1 and V is TRBV7-2; maybe TRBD2 (5 bases). V was pared by 3 bases and J by 7 bases, with 7 bases between. The germline gives CDR1 SGHTA, CDR2 FQGNSA. This CDR3 has 12 amino acids. CDR3 coding DNA: TGTGCCAGCAGCTTTGGGGAGAATGAGCAGTTCTTC. Encoded protein: CASSFGENEQFF.

This chain uses TRBV10-1 with TRBJ1-5; D gene ambiguous. This CDR3 spans 14 amino acids. Looked up from germline, CDR1 is WNHNN and CDR2 is SYGVQD (reference sequence). Trimming removed 7 bases from V and 5 bases from J, with 15 bases in between. Here the CDR3 DNA reads TGCGCCAGCACTGGACTCTCCCCGGATCAGCCCCAGCATTTT. Translation gives CASTGLSPDQPQHF.

This sequence joins TRBV2 and TRBJ1-6; TRBD1 matches 7 bases. Trimming at V came to 7 bases and at J to 4 bases, leaving 7 bases not matched to a gene. This CDR3 is built from 15 residues. The germline V gene has CDR1 SNHLY and CDR2 FYNNEI. This CDR3 reads CASIPGQPYNSPLHF. Here the CDR3 DNA reads TGTGCCAGCATCCCGGGACAGCCATATAATTCACCCCTCCACTTT.

The V call is TRBV5-1, the J call TRBJ2-3; possibly TRBD1 for D (6 bases). Germline V lookup: CDR1 SGHRS, CDR2 YFSETQ. V lost 4 bases, J lost 5 bases, and 14 bases lay in between. This CDR3 is built from 14 residues. CDR3 loop: CASSITGSVDTQYF. The CDR3 DNA is TGCGCCAGCAGCATTACAGGGTCGGTAGATACGCAGTATTTT.

The V gene is TRBV28, the J gene TRBJ1-2, with 10 bases fitting TRBD1. This CDR3 comprises 14 residues. CDR1 is MDHEN, CDR2 SYDVKM, per germline. The V segment lost 6 bases and the J segment 8 bases; nucleotides outside the gene matches: 9. The CDR3 spells CASSLTGGFFGYTF. The CDR3 DNA is TGTGCCAGCAGCCTGACAGGGGGCTTTTTCGGCTACACCTTC.

This chain uses TRBV4-3 with TRBJ2-2; 11 bases match TRBD2. The germline V gene has CDR1 LGHNA and CDR2 YSLEER. The CDR3 contains 20 residues. Trimming cost V 0 bases and J 0 bases; bases outside gene matches: 9. This CDR3 reads CASSQEKLLAGVTNTGELFF. The CDR3 DNA is TGCGCCAGCAGCCAAGAAAAACTACTAGCGGGAGTGACGAACACCGGGGAGCTGTTTTTT.

The chain couples TRBV5-1 to TRBJ1-2; 7 nucleotides match TRBD1. The CDR3 consists of 16 residues. Trimming at V came to 4 bases and at J to 0 bases, leaving 9 bases not matched to a gene. The germline gives CDR1 SGHRS, CDR2 YFSETQ. DNA of the CDR3: TGCGCCAGCAGCGCAGACGGACAGGCCTCTAACTATGGCTACACCTTC. Its translation: CASSADGQASNYGYTF.